These 30 T cell receptor beta chains came from one sample sequenced in a study of human T cells and chemical hapten exposure. Each CDR3 protein is one row after TCRdb ran MiXCR on the RACE reads. The data contain around 380,000 distinct CDR3 sequences, more than 4.5% of them singletons. Time point reported: patch test 1, 2 weeks after DPC sensitization. The treatment denotes: therapeutic diphenylcyclopropenone sensitization with weekly scalp DPC. The material was whole blood, obtained in connection with sensitization to the hapten diphenylcyclopropenone (DPC). These TCRs come from a woman between 45 and 65 years old with alopecia areata. Some clones in this sample may be carry-over from other donors' samples.

This clonotype was found many times. The chain is built from TRBV27 and TRBJ2-3, with 9 bases identical to TRBD2. The CDR3 is 20 residues long. CDR1 and CDR2 from the germline V gene are MNHEY and SMNVEV (reference sequence). The junction had 16 bases not matched to a gene; V was cut back by 3 bases and J by 0 bases. In DNA, the CDR3 is TGTGCCAGCAGTTTTCTCAGCGGGAGGTCTAAAATTTCTAGCACAGATACGCAGTATTTT. Protein product: CASSFLSGRSKISSTDTQYF.

The chain's CDR3 is CASTGLAGGEEQFF. The CDR3 DNA is TGCGCCAGCACGGGACTAGCGGGAGGGGAGGAGCAGTTCTTC. The chain combines TRBV5-1 with TRBJ2-1, with 16 bases matching TRBD2. There are 14 residues in the CDR3. Germline values: CDR1 SGHRS, CDR2 YFSETQ. After removal of 6 bases from V and 10 bases from J, the junction contained 4 bases not matched to a gene.

This clonotype was seen many times. The genes are TRBV10-3 and TRBJ2-1; D remains ambiguous. CDR1 and CDR2 (germline): ENHRY, SYGVKD. V was cut by 5 bases and J by 8 bases, with 10 bases left in between. The CDR3 has 12 amino acids. CDR3 loop: CAISRVGDEQFF. The CDR3 coding sequence is TGTGCCATCAGTCGGGTTGGGGATGAGCAGTTCTTC.

In its sample, this clonotype was seen a few times. The chain links TRBV10-3 to TRBJ2-5; TRBD1 matches 9 bases. CDR3 size: 15 residues. CDR1 is ENHRY, CDR2 SYGVKD, per germline. The J segment lost 5 bases and the V segment lost 0 bases, leaving 4 bases of the junction unmatched. The CDR3 bases are TGTGCCATCAGTGAGTCAGGGACAGGGTTCGAGACCCAGTACTTC. As protein: CAISESGTGFETQYF.

This clonotype was detected ten times or more. The chain recombines TRBV5-5 with TRBJ2-1, with 7 bases identical to TRBD1. The CDR3 totals 14 residues. Germline-derived CDR1 and CDR2 are SGHKS and YYEKEE (reference sequence). V lost 0 bases, J lost 5 bases, and 2 bases stayed unmatched. CDR3 bases: TGTGCCAGCAGCTTGGTGACAGGGAACAATGAGCAGTTCTTC. Translated: CASSLVTGNNEQFF.

This clonotype was picked up many times. The V and J genes are TRBV12-3 or TRBV12-4 and TRBJ1-6, with D hard to call. This CDR3 region has 14 residues. Trimming cost V 8 bases and J 0 bases, with 8 bases left between them. CDR3 nucleotides: TGTGCCAGCTCTCCGAGCTCCTATAATTCACCCCTCCACTTT. It encodes CASSPSSYNSPLHF.

This clonotype was seen once. Just one base apart from a much larger clone, this may be a read error. The chain carries TRBV5-6 and TRBJ1-6; 7 nucleotides line up with TRBD1. The junction had 9 bases not matched to a gene; V was cut back by 4 bases and J by 17 bases. The CDR3 covers 12 residues. From germline, CDR1 is SGHDT and CDR2 YYEEEE. CDR3 DNA sequence: TGTGCCAGCAGCCCCCAGGGGGGGCAATTCCACTTT. This gives the protein CASSPQGGQFHF.

This clonotype was seen at least ten times. This rearrangement joins TRBV19 to TRBJ2-7, with D perhaps assigned TRBD1 or TRBD2 (5 bases each). The ends were cut back, 6 bases at V and 2 bases at J, with 11 bases in the middle. This CDR3 comprises 13 residues. CDR1 and CDR2 (germline): LNHDA, SQIVND (reference sequence). CDR3 loop: CASSPGTPYEQYF. DNA of the CDR3: TGTGCCAGTAGCCCCGGGACCCCCTACGAGCAGTACTTC.

The chain couples TRBV9 to TRBJ2-3, with TRBD2 matching over 11 bases. Germline CDR1 and CDR2: SGDLS and YYNGEE. Trimming at V came to 4 bases and at J to 5 bases, leaving 6 bases not matched to a gene. The CDR3 length is 15 residues. Here the CDR3 reads CASSPPSGGRDTQYF. Here the CDR3 DNA reads TGTGCCAGCAGCCCGCCTAGCGGGGGGCGAGATACGCAGTATTTT.

The V gene is TRBV12-3 or TRBV12-4, the J gene TRBJ2-3; the D gene could be TRBD1 or TRBD2 (6 bases each). CDR3 length equals 16 residues. The germline V and J ends were trimmed by 4 bases and 0 bases, with 14 bases remaining between them. The DNA for the CDR3 is TGTGCCAGCAGTTGGACGGGGGCTAGGAGCACAGATACGCAGTATTTT. Residues: CASSWTGARSTDTQYF.

V gene TRBV5-1 combines with J gene TRBJ2-3, with D hard to call. The length of the CDR3 is 15 residues. CDR1 is SGHRS, CDR2 YFSETQ, per germline. The ends were cut back, 0 bases at V and 2 bases at J, with 10 bases in the middle. This CDR3 is CASSLGQALTDTQYF. The CDR3 DNA reads as TGCGCCAGCAGCTTGGGGCAGGCCCTCACAGATACGCAGTATTTT.

For this clonotype: This may come from a read error, since a much larger clone is one base off. CDR3 DNA sequence: TGTGCCAGCAGTTTAAAATCCAGGATAACTGAAACTTTCTTT. It specifies CASSLKSRITETFF. This sequence joins TRBV28 and TRBJ1-1; unclear D gene. The germline V gene has CDR1 MDHEN and CDR2 SYDVKM. This CDR3 is built from 14 residues.

This clonotype was recorded at least ten times. V gene TRBV12-3 or TRBV12-4 combines with J gene TRBJ1-5; the D is unclear. Between the trimmed V and J ends, which lost 0 bases and 1 base, there was a span of 13 bases. The CDR3 is made up of 17 amino acids. CDR3 bases: TGTGCCAGCAGTTTAGCAGGCAGTCCCGAAAGCAATCAGCCCCAGCATTTT. Translated, it gives CASSLAGSPESNQPQHF.

This clonotype was counted between two and nine times. The CDR3 DNA follows: TGCAGCGTCTGCCACCGAGCCCAAGGGACGGAGACCTACGAGCAGTACTTC. This gives the protein CSVCHRAQGTETYEQYF. The chain carries TRBV29-1 and TRBJ2-7; possibly TRBD1 or TRBD2 for D (5 bases each). The CDR3 totals 17 residues. With 6 bases removed from V and 2 bases from J, the gap between germline ends came to 26 bases. Germline V gene sequence: CDR1 SQVTM, CDR2 ANQGSEA.

The J gene is TRBJ2-5, the V gene TRBV6-1; 9 bases line up with TRBD2. This CDR3 contains 17 residues. Looked up from germline, CDR1 is MNHNS and CDR2 is SASEGT. Losses at the gene ends were 1 base for V and 1 base for J; bases not matched to a gene: 7. CDR3 residues: CASSEVGSGGPQETQYF. The CDR3 region has the DNA TGTGCCAGCAGTGAAGTAGGTAGCGGGGGTCCCCAAGAGACCCAGTACTTC.

This clonotype was counted a few times. The chain is built from TRBV3-1 and TRBJ2-3; the match to TRBD2 covers 8 bases. The CDR3 has 17 amino acids. In germline, CDR1 is LGHDT, CDR2 YNNKEL (reference sequence). With 0 bases clipped from V and 1 base from J, the junction kept 6 bases outside the gene matches. The chain's CDR3 is CASSQDLWRGGTDTQYF. In nucleotides, the CDR3 is TGTGCCAGCAGCCAAGATCTTTGGCGGGGGGGCACAGATACGCAGTATTTT.

At least ten counts were recorded for this clonotype. CDR3 sequence: CASSVRGPGEAFF. In DNA, the CDR3 is TGTGCCAGCAGCGTCAGGGGGCCGGGTGAAGCTTTCTTT. The V gene is TRBV13, the J gene TRBJ1-1; 8 nucleotides align to TRBD1. V dropped 5 bases and J dropped 7; count of bases not matched to a gene: 6. In germline, CDR1 is PRHDT, CDR2 FYEKMQ (reference sequence). There are 13 residues in the CDR3.

This clonotype has a count of ten or more. The V call is TRBV29-1, the J call TRBJ1-1; TRBD1 is a possible D gene (6 bases). Germline V CDR1 and CDR2: SQVTM, ANQGSEA. Trimming left V 4 bases short and J 5 bases short, with 14 bases between. The CDR3 length is 13 residues. This chain's CDR3 is CSVVWTEGTEAFF. CDR3 bases: TGCAGCGTTGTGTGGACAGAGGGGACTGAAGCTTTCTTT. Looking up the rest from reference TRBV29-1 and TRBJ1-1 gives the full variable domain: SAVISQKPSRDICQRGTSLTIQCQVDSQVTMMFWYRQQPGQSLTLIATANQGSEATYESGFVIDKFPISRPNLTFSTLTVSNMSPEDSSIYLCSVVWTEGTEAFFGQGTRLTVV.

This clonotype has a handful of counts. The CDR3 coding sequence is TGCGCCAGCAGCCAAGAAAGAGATAGGAGGCAGCCCCAGCATTTT. Translating gives CASSQERDRRQPQHF. The genes are TRBV4-3 and TRBJ1-5; no clear D. Trimming stripped 0 bases from V and 7 bases from J, with 13 bases between. CDR1 LGHNA and CDR2 YSLEER come from the germline V gene. The CDR3 consists of 15 residues.

This clonotype was seen ten or more times. The genes are TRBV9 and TRBJ2-7, with D possibly being TRBD2 (6 bases). The germline V gene has CDR1 SGDLS and CDR2 YYNGEE. V shed 0 bases and J shed 2 bases, with 12 bases lying between them. The CDR3 consists of 15 residues. This chain's CDR3 is CASSVEEGLPYEQYF. The CDR3 bases are TGTGCCAGCAGCGTAGAGGAGGGTCTCCCCTACGAGCAGTACTTC.

This clonotype was observed a handful of times. This rearrangement joins TRBV29-1 to TRBJ1-3; D not resolved. The CDR3 has 13 residues. Germline V gene lookup returns CDR1 SQVTM and CDR2 ANQGSEA. The V gene lost 4 bases and the J gene lost 0 bases, with 7 bases spanning the gap. CDR3 nucleotide sequence: TGCAGCGTTGTAAAGGACTCTGGAAACACCATATATTTT. Residues: CSVVKDSGNTIYF.

This clonotype was detected ten times or more. The J gene is TRBJ2-5, the V gene TRBV7-8, with a tentative D call TRBD1 (6 bases). V dropped 5 bases and J dropped 5 bases, with 18 bases sitting between them. This CDR3 contains 15 residues. Germline CDR1 is SGHVS and CDR2 is FQNEAQ. CDR3 sequence (DNA): TGTGCCAGCAGCCCAGGGGCCGGGTCTCTGGAGACCCAGTACTTC. Its translation is CASSPGAGSLETQYF. Full variable domain (outside the CDR3, taken from reference TRBV7-8 and TRBJ2-5): GAGVSQSPRYKVAKRGQDVALRCDPISGHVSLFWYQQALGQGPEFLTYFQNEAQLDKSGLPSDRFFAERPEGSVSTLKIQRTQQEDSAVYLCASSPGAGSLETQYFGPGTRLLVL.

This chain connects TRBV28 to TRBJ2-4, with a weak D call TRBD2 (5 bases). The V end lost 6 bases, the J end lost 0 bases, and 15 bases lay between the germline ends. This CDR3 region has 16 residues. Germline assignment: CDR1 MDHEN and CDR2 SYDVKM. The DNA of the CDR3 is TGTGCCAGCAGACCCTCCATCGGACTAGCCAAAAACATTCAGTACTTC. This encodes CASRPSIGLAKNIQYF.

This clonotype was counted ten times or more. The chain combines TRBV6-5 with TRBJ1-5, with 10 positions matching TRBD1. CDR3 length: 14 residues. Germline CDR1 and CDR2: MNHEY and SVGAGI. Unmatched junction bases numbered 3, after V lost 5 bases and J lost 5 bases. The CDR3 DNA follows: TGTGCCAGCAGTCGGACAGGGGGGTATCAGCCCCAGCATTTT. Residues: CASSRTGGYQPQHF.

This clonotype occurred a few times. V and J are TRBV2 and TRBJ2-3, with D possibly being TRBD1 (6 bases). Germline V gene lookup returns CDR1 SNHLY and CDR2 FYNNEI. V lost 10 bases to trimming and J lost 0 bases, with 11 bases between them. This CDR3 is built from 13 residues. This chain's CDR3 is CANRTASTDTQYF. The CDR3, as DNA: TGTGCCAACCGGACAGCGAGCACAGATACGCAGTATTTT.

This clonotype was seen only a few times. The chain is built from TRBV5-6 and TRBJ1-3, with D unresolved. The germline V gene has CDR1 SGHDT and CDR2 YYEEEE. V was cut by 1 base and J by 0 bases, with 8 bases left in between. The CDR3 covers 15 residues. CDR3 in DNA: TGTGCCAGCAGCTTGTGGGGTTACTCTGGAAACACCATATATTTT. Protein sequence: CASSLWGYSGNTIYF.

This chain connects TRBV7-2 to TRBJ2-1; D is possibly TRBD1 (6 bases). The CDR3 sequence is 12 residues long. V lost 7 bases and J 14 bases, leaving 18 bases between the germline ends. Germline loops: CDR1 SGHTA, CDR2 FQGNSA. The CDR3 region is CASTEATGTKFF. CDR3 nucleotides: TGTGCCAGCACCGAAGCCACAGGGACGAAGTTCTTC. Full variable domain (remainder filled in from reference TRBV7-2 and TRBJ2-1): GAGVSQSPSNKVTEKGKDVELRCDPISGHTALYWYRQSLGQGLEFLIYFQGNSAPDKSGLPSDRFSAERTGGSVSTLTIQRTQQEDSAVYLCASTEATGTKFFGPGTRLTVL.

Details on this clonotype: A read error may be the cause here, since a much bigger clone is one base away. The V and J genes are TRBV29-1 and TRBJ2-7; D remains ambiguous. The CDR3 has 11 residues. The germline V gene encodes CDR1 SQVTM and CDR2 ANQGSEA. V was clipped by 5 bases and J by 6 bases, with 11 bases between them. This chain's CDR3 is CSVLSEREQYF. The CDR3 DNA is TGCAGCGTTCTCAGTGAACGCGAGCAGTACTTC.

The chain is built from TRBV20-1 and TRBJ2-6; the D gene is possibly TRBD1 (6 bases). Germline V gene data show CDR1 as DFQATT and CDR2 as SNEGSKA (reference sequence). V was trimmed by 6 bases and J by 2 bases, leaving 11 bases between them. The CDR3 has 14 amino acids. This CDR3 reads CSAASGAGANVLTF. In DNA form, the CDR3 reads TGCAGTGCAGCTTCAGGGGCTGGGGCCAACGTCCTGACTTTC.

This clonotype has ten or more counts. The J gene is TRBJ2-3, the V gene TRBV7-9; D gene ambiguous. The V gene's germline CDR1 is SEHNR and CDR2 FQNEAQ (reference sequence). The CDR3 totals 13 residues. The CDR3 reads CASRPSSTDTQYF. CDR3 nucleotide sequence: TGTGCTTCGAGGCCCTCTAGCACAGATACGCAGTATTTT.